The present TCR beta chain was sequenced within a study of shared clonotypes between healthy human individuals. The material for each subset, its genomic DNA, was split evenly across several immunoSEQ plates. Measured with immunoSEQ multiplex PCR; TCRdb has only the in-frame clones, and not every one. The sample consists of over 1.5 million clones, approximately 98% of them appearing once. Partitioning of CD4+ cells yielded a CD45RA+ naive subset and a CD45RA-negative memory subset. Between the trimmed V and J ends, which lost 4 bases and 0 bases, there was a span of 15 bases. Germline CDR1 is SGHTA and CDR2 is FQGNSA. The CDR3 length is 17 residues.

The material sequenced was naive CD4+ T cells sorted from blood. As for subset: CD45RA+ positively selected. The chain employs TRBV7-2 and TRBJ1-4; D may be TRBD1 (6 bases). The TCR comes from a man aged 25 to 40 in good health. The CDR3 nucleotides read TGTGCCAGCAGCTCCAGGGGATTCGGGGCAACTAATGAAAAACTGTTTTTT. Protein sequence: CASSSRGFGATNEKLFF.